This record covers a single T cell receptor (beta chain). Trimming removed 3 bases from V and 3 bases from J, with 11 bases in between. Germline V CDR1 and CDR2: ENHRY, SYGVKD. CDR3 length equals 15 residues. This sample is part of a study of blood T cell repertoires in COVID-19. Assay used: immunoSEQ multiplex PCR; TCRdb lists only in-frame clones, some missing. The table shows about 140,000 clones, with roughly three quarters occurring only once. The receptor was derived from a woman aged 55 to 70 with acute or convalescent COVID-19. The sequencing input was peripheral blood. The chain has TRBV10-3 and TRBJ2-2, with D possibly being TRBD2 (5 bases). The DNA for the CDR3 is TGTGCCATCAGTGACTGGGTGAGGGACACCGGGGAGCTGTTTTTT. Its translation is CAISDWVRDTGELFF.